The entry that follows covers one T cell receptor (beta chain) sequence. Its antigen remains undetermined. No much larger clonotype is one base removed from it; base qualities were not supplied. This specimen's time point label, per the study, means: neoterminal ileum biopsy at postoperative endoscopy, about 6 months after surgery. Adults with ileal or ileocolonic Crohn's disease and an indication for ileocolonic resection were eligible for inclusion. Whole ileal mucosal biopsies were stored frozen at -80°C before DNA extraction. Genomic DNA was extracted from frozen whole biopsies using a TRizol-based method and was quantified with a NanoDrop 2000 spectrophotometer. The data derive from a study of T cell repertoires in ileal Crohn's disease (dated by TCRdb to between 2019 and 2020). The study in broad terms: At the time of surgery, 35% of patients were active smokers, and the median duration of disease was around eight years. A total of some 170 mucosal samples from roughly 60 patients were sequenced, collected from several sites on the surgical specimen as well as at postoperative endoscopy. The study was conducted in parallel with a multicentre cohort built to find predictors of early endoscopic recurrence after ileocolonic resection. All patients had surgery for a complication: stricturing disease in 61% and penetrating disease in around 39%. A Rutgeerts score higher than i0 was the definition used for endoscopic postoperative recurrence. TCR repertoire analysis was performed in roughly 50 Crohn's disease patients drawn from a prospective multicentre cohort. Roughly half of the patients were given postoperative therapy, with around 11 receiving thiopurines and over 15 receiving anti-TNF agents. M6 samples were neoterminal ileum biopsies taken at postoperative colonoscopy. Beyond this particular receptor, the publication reports: Endoscopic recurrence was linked to a higher percentage of high-frequency clones at surgery, and recurrence occurred in every patient whose clonality exceeded 26.8% (18/57). Postoperative endoscopy timing varied within the first year after surgery, with a median delay of approximately 6.3 months. Compared with non-smokers, patients who were active smokers at surgery showed a significantly higher proportion of clonal expansions (25.9% vs 17.9%, p=0.02). Only a subgroup of patients, of unstated size, had mucosal CD4 and CD8 T cells sorted and sequenced. Sorted CD8 T cells carried more high-frequency clones than CD4 T cells, suggesting mucosal expansions were mainly CD8.

For commercial TCRB immunosequencing, about 0.45 micrograms of biopsy DNA were submitted for each sample. A two-step, amplification bias-controlled multiplex PCR was used by Adaptive Biotechnology to amplify CDR3 regions from genomic DNA. In the first PCR, primers covered every V and J gene segment, and in the second PCR, barcodes and Illumina adapters were added. An Illumina instrument was used to sequence the CDR3 libraries. Concerning the study's data processing: Analysis combined the vendor-provided pipelines with custom analysis of raw data in R/Bioconductor under R version 3.3.0. Clonality, which ranges from 0 to 1, was calculated as the inverse of the normalised Shannon entropy across all productive clones. High-frequency clones were defined as the repertoire share of the top 100 clones, retaining only clones passing a 95% confidence test. The Simpson index measured repertoire diversity, and the Morisita-Horn index measured overlap between samples. In its TCRdb copy, this immuneACCESS table keeps in-frame sequences only and misses some clones. Where compared with another copy, unresolved V genes explain less than half of these, and the others have no known cause. That table furnishes V, J and clone size, whereas the DNA furnished D and trimming. The sample includes approximately 11,000 clones, with around 79% observed a single time. In total, the top ten clones hold around 6.9% of the sample.

The CDR3 starts with the cysteine, ends with the phenylalanine, and has 14 residues. The CDR3 DNA has 42 bases and is translated from base 1. Deletion took 4 bases off V and 5 bases off J, with a span of 11 bases between the germline ends. The germline V gene gives CDR1 as KGHSH and CDR2 as LQKENI. Sequenced input: ileal tissue. This TCR was sampled from an adult with Crohn's disease. The sequence joins TRBV18 to TRBJ2-2, with the D gene uncertain. The CDR3 region: CASSQQTDTGELFF. In nucleotide form, the sequence is TGTGCCAGCTCACAACAAACAGATACCGGGGAGCTGTTTTTT.